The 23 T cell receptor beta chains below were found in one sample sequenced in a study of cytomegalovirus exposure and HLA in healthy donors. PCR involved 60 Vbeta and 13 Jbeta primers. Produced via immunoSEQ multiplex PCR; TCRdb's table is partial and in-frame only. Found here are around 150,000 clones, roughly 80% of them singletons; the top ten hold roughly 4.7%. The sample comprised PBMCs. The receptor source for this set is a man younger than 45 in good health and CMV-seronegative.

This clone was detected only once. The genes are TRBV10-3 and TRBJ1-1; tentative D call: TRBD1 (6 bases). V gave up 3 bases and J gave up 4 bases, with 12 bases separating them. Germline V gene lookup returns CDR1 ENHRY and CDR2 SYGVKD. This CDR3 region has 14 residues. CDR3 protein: CAISDRDRSTEAFF. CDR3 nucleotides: TGTGCCATCAGTGACCGAGACAGGAGCACTGAAGCTTTCTTT.

The CDR3 DNA is TGTGCCAGCAGCCCTGCTGGACAGACCTATGAAAAACTGTTTTTT. The encoded protein is CASSPAGQTYEKLFF. J is TRBJ1-4 and V is TRBV11-2; D is possibly TRBD1 (6 bases). There are 15 residues in the CDR3. Germline V gene sequence: CDR1 SGHAT, CDR2 FQNNGV. Between the trimmed V and J ends, which lost 5 bases and 6 bases, there was a span of 16 bases.

This chain's CDR3 is CASSPEPGGRSGELFF. Written as DNA, the CDR3 is TGTGCCAGCAGTCCTGAACCAGGGGGCAGGTCCGGGGAGCTGTTTTTT. This chain connects TRBV7-2 to TRBJ2-2; 8 bases are a match to TRBD1. Germline V gene sequence: CDR1 SGHTA, CDR2 FQGNSA. Trimming took 6 bases from V and 6 from J; bases not matched to a gene: 12. The length of the CDR3 is 16 residues.

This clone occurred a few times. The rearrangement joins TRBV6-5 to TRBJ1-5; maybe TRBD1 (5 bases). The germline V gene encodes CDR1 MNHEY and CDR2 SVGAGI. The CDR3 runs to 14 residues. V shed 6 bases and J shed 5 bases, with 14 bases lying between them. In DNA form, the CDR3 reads TGTGCCAGCAGCCCGGGGACTGCTGATCAGCCCCAGCATTTT. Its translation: CASSPGTADQPQHF.

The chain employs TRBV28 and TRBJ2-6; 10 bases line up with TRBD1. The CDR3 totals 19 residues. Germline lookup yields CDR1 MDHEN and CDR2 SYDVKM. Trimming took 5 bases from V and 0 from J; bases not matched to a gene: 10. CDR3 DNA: TGTGCCAGCAGTGATGAGACCGGGACAGGGGTCTCTGGGGCCAACGTCCTGACTTTC. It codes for CASSDETGTGVSGANVLTF. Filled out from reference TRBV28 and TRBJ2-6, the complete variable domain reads DVKVTQSSRYLVKRTGEKVFLECVQDMDHENMFWYRQDPGLGLRLIYFSYDVKMKEKGDIPEGYSVSREKKERFSLILESASTNQTSMYLCASSDETGTGVSGANVLTFGAGSRLTVL.

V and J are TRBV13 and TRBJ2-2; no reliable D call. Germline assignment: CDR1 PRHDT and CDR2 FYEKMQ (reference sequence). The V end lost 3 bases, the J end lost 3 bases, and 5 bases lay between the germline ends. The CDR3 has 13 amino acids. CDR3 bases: TGTGCCAGCAGCTTCTCCGACACCGGGGAGCTGTTTTTT. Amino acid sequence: CASSFSDTGELFF.

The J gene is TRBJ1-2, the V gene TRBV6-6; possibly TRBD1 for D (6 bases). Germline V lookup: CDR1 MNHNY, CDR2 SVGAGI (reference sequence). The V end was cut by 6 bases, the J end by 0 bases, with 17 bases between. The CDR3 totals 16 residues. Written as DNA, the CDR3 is TGTGCCAGCAGCCCCGGACAGCCTGGGGCTAACTATGGCTACACCTTC. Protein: CASSPGQPGANYGYTF.

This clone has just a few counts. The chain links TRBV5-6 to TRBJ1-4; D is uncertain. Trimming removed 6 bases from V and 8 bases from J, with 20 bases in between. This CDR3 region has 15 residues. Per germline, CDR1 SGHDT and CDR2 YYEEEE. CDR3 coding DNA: TGTGCCAGCACCAGGTCGGGGAACCTAGGGGAAAAACTGTTTTTT. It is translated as CASTRSGNLGEKLFF.

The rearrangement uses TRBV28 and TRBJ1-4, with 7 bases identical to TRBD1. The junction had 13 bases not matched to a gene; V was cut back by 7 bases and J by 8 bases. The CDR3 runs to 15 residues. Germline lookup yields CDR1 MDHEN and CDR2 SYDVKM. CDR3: CASTAGQAGREKLFF. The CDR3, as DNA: TGTGCCAGCACCGCAGGACAGGCCGGGAGAGAAAAACTGTTTTTT.

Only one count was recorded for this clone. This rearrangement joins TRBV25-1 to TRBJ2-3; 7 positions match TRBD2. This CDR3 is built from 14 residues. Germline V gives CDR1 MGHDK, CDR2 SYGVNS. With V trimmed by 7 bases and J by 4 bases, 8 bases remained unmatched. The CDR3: CASNAGVVPDTQYF. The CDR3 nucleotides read TGTGCCAGCAATGCGGGGGTTGTACCAGATACGCAGTATTTT.

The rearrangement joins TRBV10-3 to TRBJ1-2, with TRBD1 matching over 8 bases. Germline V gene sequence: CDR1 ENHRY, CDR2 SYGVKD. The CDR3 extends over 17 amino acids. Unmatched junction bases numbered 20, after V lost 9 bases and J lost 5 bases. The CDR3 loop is CAIKLGEAGTGIYGYTF. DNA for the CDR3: TGTGCCATAAAACTGGGTGAAGCCGGGACAGGAATTTATGGCTACACCTTC.

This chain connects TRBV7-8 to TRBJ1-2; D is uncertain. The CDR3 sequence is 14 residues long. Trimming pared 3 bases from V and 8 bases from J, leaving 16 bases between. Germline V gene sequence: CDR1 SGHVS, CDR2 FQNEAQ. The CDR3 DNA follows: TGTGCCAGCAGCTTTAGTAATTACGGGGAGGGCTACACCTTC. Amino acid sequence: CASSFSNYGEGYTF.

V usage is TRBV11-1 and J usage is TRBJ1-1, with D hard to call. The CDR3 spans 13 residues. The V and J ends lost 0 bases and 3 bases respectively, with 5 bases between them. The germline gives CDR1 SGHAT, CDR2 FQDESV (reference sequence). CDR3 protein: CASSLAGDTEAFF. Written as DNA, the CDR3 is TGTGCCAGCAGCTTAGCAGGAGACACTGAAGCTTTCTTT.

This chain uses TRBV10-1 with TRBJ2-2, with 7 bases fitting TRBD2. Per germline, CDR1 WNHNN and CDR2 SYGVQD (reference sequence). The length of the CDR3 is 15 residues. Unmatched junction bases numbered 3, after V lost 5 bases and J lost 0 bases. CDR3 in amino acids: CASSPSGPNTGELFF. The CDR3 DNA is TGCGCCAGCAGTCCTAGCGGTCCGAACACCGGGGAGCTGTTTTTT.

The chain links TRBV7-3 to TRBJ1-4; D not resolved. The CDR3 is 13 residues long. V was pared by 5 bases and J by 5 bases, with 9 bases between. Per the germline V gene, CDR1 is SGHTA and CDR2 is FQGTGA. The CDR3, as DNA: TGTGCCAGCAGCCCCGGACTCAATGAAAAACTGTTTTTT. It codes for CASSPGLNEKLFF.

The CDR3 sequence is CAWSLASPRGDQPQHF. DNA for the CDR3: TGTGCCTGGAGTTTAGCGAGCCCCCGGGGAGATCAGCCCCAGCATTTT. The chain recombines TRBV30 with TRBJ1-5, with D unclear. This CDR3 has 16 amino acids. V shed 2 bases and J shed 5 bases, with 19 bases lying between them. Germline V CDR1 and CDR2: GTSNPN, SVGIG (reference sequence).

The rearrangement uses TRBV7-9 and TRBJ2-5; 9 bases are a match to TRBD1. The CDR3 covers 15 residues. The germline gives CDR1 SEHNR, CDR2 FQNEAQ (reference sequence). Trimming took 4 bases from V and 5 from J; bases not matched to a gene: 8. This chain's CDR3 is CASSSFGTGLETQYF. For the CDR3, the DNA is TGTGCCAGCAGCTCCTTCGGGACAGGGCTGGAGACCCAGTACTTC.

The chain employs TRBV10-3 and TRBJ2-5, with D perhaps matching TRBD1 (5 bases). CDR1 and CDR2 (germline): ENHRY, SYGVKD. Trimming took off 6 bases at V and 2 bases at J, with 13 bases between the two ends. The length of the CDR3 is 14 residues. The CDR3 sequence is CAIRETGTQETQYF. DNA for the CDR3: TGTGCCATCAGAGAAACAGGAACTCAAGAGACCCAGTACTTC.

CDR3 amino acids: CATSSPGQGIGEKLFF. Written as DNA, the CDR3 is TGTGCCACCAGCTCTCCGGGACAGGGGATTGGCGAAAAACTGTTTTTT. This chain links TRBV15 with TRBJ1-4; TRBD1 aligns across 10 bases. In germline, CDR1 is LNHNV, CDR2 YYDKDF (reference sequence). CDR3 length equals 16 residues. V shed 5 bases, J shed 8 bases, and the junction held 11 bases outside the gene matches.

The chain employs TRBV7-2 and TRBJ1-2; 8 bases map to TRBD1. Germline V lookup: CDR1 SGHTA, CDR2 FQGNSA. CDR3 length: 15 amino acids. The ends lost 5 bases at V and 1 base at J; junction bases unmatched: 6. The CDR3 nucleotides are TGTGCCAGCAGCCCCGGACAGGGCGTTAACTATGGCTACACCTTC. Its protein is CASSPGQGVNYGYTF.

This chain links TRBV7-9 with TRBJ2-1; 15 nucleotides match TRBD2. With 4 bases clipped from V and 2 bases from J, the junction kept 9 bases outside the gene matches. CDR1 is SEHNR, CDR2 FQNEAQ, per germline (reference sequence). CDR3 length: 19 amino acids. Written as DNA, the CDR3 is TGTGCCAGCAGCTCCGGACTAGCGGGAGGGCCAGGAACCTACAATGAGCAGTTCTTC. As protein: CASSSGLAGGPGTYNEQFF.

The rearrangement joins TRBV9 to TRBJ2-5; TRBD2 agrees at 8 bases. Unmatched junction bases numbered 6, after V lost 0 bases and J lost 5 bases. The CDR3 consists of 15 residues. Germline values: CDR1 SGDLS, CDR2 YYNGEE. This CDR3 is CASSVAAGGQETQYF. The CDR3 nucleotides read TGTGCCAGCAGCGTAGCGGCGGGAGGTCAGGAGACCCAGTACTTC.

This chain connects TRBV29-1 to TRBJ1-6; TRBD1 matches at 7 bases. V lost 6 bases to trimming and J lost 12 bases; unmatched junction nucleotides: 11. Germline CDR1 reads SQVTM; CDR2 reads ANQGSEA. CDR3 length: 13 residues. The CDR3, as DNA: TGCAGCGTAATACAGGGGACGGGAGAACCCCTCCACTTT. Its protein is CSVIQGTGEPLHF.